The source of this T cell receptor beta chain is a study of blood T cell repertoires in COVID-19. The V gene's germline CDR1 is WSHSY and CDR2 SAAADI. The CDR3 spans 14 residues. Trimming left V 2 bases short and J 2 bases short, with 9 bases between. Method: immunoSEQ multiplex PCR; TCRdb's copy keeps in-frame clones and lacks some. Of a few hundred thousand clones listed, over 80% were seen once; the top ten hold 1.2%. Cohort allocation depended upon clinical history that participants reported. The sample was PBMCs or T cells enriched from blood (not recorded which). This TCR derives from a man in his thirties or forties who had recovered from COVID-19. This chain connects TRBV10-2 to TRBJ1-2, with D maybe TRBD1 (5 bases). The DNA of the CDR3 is TGCGCCAGCAGTGAGACTGGGGGGAACTATGGCTACACCTTC. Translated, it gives CASSETGGNYGYTF.